This T cell receptor beta chain was recorded in a study of shared clonotypes between healthy human individuals. Clones were read by immunoSEQ multiplex PCR, and TCRdb kept only the in-frame ones, dropping some. The sample yields around 500,000 clones, over 60% seen once. The CDR3 contains 15 residues. Germline loops: CDR1 MGHDK, CDR2 SYGVNS. The sequencing input was PBMCs. The receptor was derived from a woman aged 35 to 49 in good health. Some clones in this sample may be carry-over from other donors' samples. The V and J genes are TRBV25-1 and TRBJ2-5; 13 nucleotides line up with TRBD2. The last part of the DNA fits TRBJ2-7 better; the J call may be wrong. Here the CDR3 DNA reads TGTGCCAGCAGTGCCGGACTAGCGGGAGTCGACGAGCAGTACTTC. This sequence encodes CASSAGLAGVDEQYF.